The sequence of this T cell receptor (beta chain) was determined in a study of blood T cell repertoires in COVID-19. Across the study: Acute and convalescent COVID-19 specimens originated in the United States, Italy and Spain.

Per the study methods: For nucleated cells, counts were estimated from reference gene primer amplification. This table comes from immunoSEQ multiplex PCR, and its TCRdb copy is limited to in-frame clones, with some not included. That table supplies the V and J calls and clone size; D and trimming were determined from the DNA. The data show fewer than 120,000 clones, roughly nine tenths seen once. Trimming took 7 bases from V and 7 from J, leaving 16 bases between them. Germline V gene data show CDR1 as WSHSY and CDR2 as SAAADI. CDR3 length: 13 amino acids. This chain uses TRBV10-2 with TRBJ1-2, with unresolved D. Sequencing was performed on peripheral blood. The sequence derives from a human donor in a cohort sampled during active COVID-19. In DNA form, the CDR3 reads TGCGCCAGCATGCCGGGTCCTTTGCTTGGCTACACCTTC. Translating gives CASMPGPLLGYTF.